The clone carrying this TCR beta chain was seen repeatedly, ten times or more. Its antigen is undetermined. The CDR3 length is 12 residues. CDR1 is DFQATT, CDR2 SNEGSKA, per germline (reference sequence). The V and J ends lost 3 bases and 7 bases, in that order; junction bases with no gene match: 4. The sample originates from a study of human T cells and chemical hapten exposure. One entry per CDR3 protein results from TCRdb running MiXCR on the RACE reads. Among just under 350,000 distinct CDR3 sequences listed, about 7% were seen once. The time point was: patch test 1, 2 weeks after DPC sensitization. Treatment denoted: therapeutic diphenylcyclopropenone sensitization with weekly scalp DPC. General study results and limits: No alteration of TCRs above 1 in 1000 frequency was seen with DPC sensitization.

The origin of this receptor is a woman under 30 with alopecia areata. Some clones in this sample may be carry-over from other donors' samples. The chain links TRBV20-1 to TRBJ2-7; 9 positions match TRBD2. The input for sequencing was whole blood, taken in connection with sensitization to the hapten diphenylcyclopropenone (DPC). The CDR3 DNA reads TGCAGTGCTAGCAGCGGGGGGAGAGAGCAGTACTTC. It codes for CSASSGGREQYF.